This entry is about one T cell receptor (beta chain). These data are taken from a study of T cells in Graves' hyperthyroidism and ophthalmopathy. Authors of the study amplified TCR beta CDR3 regions from RNA transcripts. Initially, a first-round RT-PCR of the TCR CDR3 employed the HTBI primer set. TCRdb called the multiplex PCR reads again in MiXCR, with one record for every CDR3 protein. Of approximately 690,000 distinct CDR3 sequences in the sample, roughly 20% are singletons; the top ten hold under 35%. This CDR3 has 18 amino acids. Germline V gene sequence: CDR1 LGHDT, CDR2 YNNKEL (reference sequence). The V and J ends lost 0 bases and 1 base respectively, with 16 bases between them.

The chain joins TRBV3-1 to TRBJ2-1; TRBD1 might be the D (6 bases). The receptor was derived from a young man with Graves' ophthalmopathy. The sample was blood. The CDR3 sequence is CASSQDPTGIPSYNEQFF. CDR3 DNA sequence: TGTGCCAGCAGCCAAGATCCCACAGGGATACCTTCCTACAATGAGCAGTTCTTC.